The present T cell receptor (beta chain) was sequenced within a study of metastatic and nonmetastatic thyroid tumors. This clone appeared many times. Through MiXCR, TCRdb re-clonotyped the PCR reads. The sample gives about 39,000 clones, more than 15% of which show up once; approximately 20% is in the top ten. Every patient underwent thyroid surgery untreated. The germline CDR1 and CDR2 sequences are SGHRS and YFSETQ. There are 16 residues in the CDR3. Trimming removed 0 bases at V and 4 bases at J, with 14 bases between. The clonotype comes from a female donor with papillary thyroid cancer or a benign thyroid nodule (not recorded which). Some clones in this sample may be carry-over from other donors' samples. V usage is TRBV5-1 and J usage is TRBJ1-3; D is perhaps TRBD1 (6 bases). Sequencing was performed on blood. The CDR3 reads CASSLGGPGTGNTIYF. DNA of the CDR3: TGCGCCAGCAGCTTGGGCGGTCCTGGGACAGGAAACACCATATATTTT.